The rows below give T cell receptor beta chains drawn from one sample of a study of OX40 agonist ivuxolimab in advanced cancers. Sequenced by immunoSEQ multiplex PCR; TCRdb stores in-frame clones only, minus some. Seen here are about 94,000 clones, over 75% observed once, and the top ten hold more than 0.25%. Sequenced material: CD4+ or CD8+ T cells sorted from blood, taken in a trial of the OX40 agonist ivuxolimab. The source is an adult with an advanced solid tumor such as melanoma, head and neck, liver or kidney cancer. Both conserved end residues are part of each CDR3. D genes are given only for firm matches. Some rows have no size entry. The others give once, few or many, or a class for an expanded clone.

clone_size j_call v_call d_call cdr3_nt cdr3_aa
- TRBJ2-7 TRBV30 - TGTGCCTGGAGTGCGGGACTCCAGAGCTCCTACGAGCAGTACTTC CAWSAGLQSSYEQYF
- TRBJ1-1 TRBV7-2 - TGTGCCAGCAGCTCCTTCACGAGGGGCAGACAGAACACTGAAGCTTTCTTT CASSSFTRGRQNTEAFF
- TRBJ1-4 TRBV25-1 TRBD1 TGTGCAACCGGGACAGGGGGCTCAGAGGGTGAAAAACTGTTTTTT CATGTGGSEGEKLFF
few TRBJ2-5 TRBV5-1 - TGCGCCAGCAGCTTAGGGGTCATCCAAGAGACCCAGTACTTC CASSLGVIQETQYF
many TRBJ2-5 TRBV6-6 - TGTGCCAGCAGTCCGGGACACCTCCAAGAGACCCAGTACTTC CASSPGHLQETQYF
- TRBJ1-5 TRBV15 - TGTGCCACCAGCACCCCTCCTAATCAGCCCCAGCATTTT CATSTPPNQPQHF
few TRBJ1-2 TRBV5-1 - TGCGCCAGCAGCTTGTTTGGCAGCTCGGGAGAGGGCTACACCTTC CASSLFGSSGEGYTF
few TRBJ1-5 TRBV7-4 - TGTGCCAGCAGCTTAGCAGCCGGGACCGCTAGTCAGCCCCAGCATTTT CASSLAAGTASQPQHF
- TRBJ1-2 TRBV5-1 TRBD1 TGCGCCAGCAGCGCGACAGGGGGAAACTATGGCTACACCTTC CASSATGGNYGYTF
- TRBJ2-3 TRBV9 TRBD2 TGTGCCAGCAGCTCGCATCCGGGGGGGCCAACAGATACGCAGTATTTT CASSSHPGGPTDTQYF
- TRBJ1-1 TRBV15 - TGTGCCACCAGCAGAGTCGTCCGTAACACTGAAGCTTTCTTT CATSRVVRNTEAFF
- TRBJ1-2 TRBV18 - TGTGCCAGCTCACCTGGGACACCCAGAGATGCATATGGCTACACCTTC CASSPGTPRDAYGYTF
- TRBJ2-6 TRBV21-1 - TGTGCCAGCAGCTCCACGAGGCCAGGGATCAGCTCTGGGGCCAACGTCCTGACTTTC CASSSTRPGISSGANVLTF
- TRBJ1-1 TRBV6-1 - TGTGCCAGCAGTTCAGCGGGGGCTGGCACTGAAGCTTTCTTT CASSSAGAGTEAFF
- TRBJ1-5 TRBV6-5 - TGTGCCAGCAGCCCGGACAGCCTGGGCAATCAGCCCCAGCATTTT CASSPDSLGNQPQHF
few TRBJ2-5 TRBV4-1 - TGCGCCAGCAGCCAACAAACCCCCGCGGGTGAGACCCAGTACTTC CASSQQTPAGETQYF
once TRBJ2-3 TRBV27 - TGTGCCAGCGCGCTGGCTGATACGCAGTATTTT CASALADTQYF
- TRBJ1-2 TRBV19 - TGTGCCAGCAAAGGGACAACGTTGCTGTTGAACTATGGCTACACCTTC CASKGTTLLLNYGYTF
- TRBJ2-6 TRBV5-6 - TGTGCCAGCAGCTTGGCTGGACGCAGCTCTGGGGCCAACGTCCTGACTTTC CASSLAGRSSGANVLTF
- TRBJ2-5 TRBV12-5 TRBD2 TGTGCTAGTGGTTTGGTACGACTTCTAGCGGGGGGCCAAGAGACCCAGTACTTC CASGLVRLLAGGQETQYF
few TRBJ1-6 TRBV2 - TGTGCCAGCAGATCCATAGGTAATAATTCACCCCTCCACTTT CASRSIGNNSPLHF
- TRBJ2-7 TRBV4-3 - TGCGCCAGCAGCCAAGCTAGGACTTACGAGCAGTACTTC CASSQARTYEQYF
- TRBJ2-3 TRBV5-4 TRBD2 TGTGCCAGCAGCCCCTCGGCTAGCGGGGCCCTGTATTTT CASSPSASGALYF
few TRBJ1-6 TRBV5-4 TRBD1 TGTGCCAGCAGCTACGACAGGGGGAGTAATTCACCCCTCCACTTT CASSYDRGSNSPLHF
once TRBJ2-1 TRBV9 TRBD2 TGTGCCAGCAGCGTAGGTGGCGGGGGGGCCTATGAGCAGTTCTTC CASSVGGGGAYEQFF
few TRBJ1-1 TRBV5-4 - TGTGCCAGCAGCTTGAACACTGAAGCTTTCTTT CASSLNTEAFF
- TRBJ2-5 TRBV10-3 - TGTGCCATCAGTCTCGGGGAGCGACGGGAGACCCAGTACTTC CAISLGERRETQYF
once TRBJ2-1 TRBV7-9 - TGTGCCAGCAGCTTAGCTAATGAGCAGTTCTTC CASSLANEQFF
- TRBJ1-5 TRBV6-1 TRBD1 TGTGCCAGCTTTACGACAGGGACCTTCAATCAGCCCCAGCATTTT CASFTTGTFNQPQHF
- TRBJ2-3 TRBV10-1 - TGCGCCAGCAGTGAAACCGACTCTATCACAGATACGCAGTATTTT CASSETDSITDTQYF
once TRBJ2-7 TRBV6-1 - TGTGCCAGCAGTGCCCTGACAGGAGCGGGGGAGCAGTACTTC CASSALTGAGEQYF
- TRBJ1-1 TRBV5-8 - TGTGCCAGCAGCTTGTCGCCTAAGGGGACTGAAGCTTTCTTT CASSLSPKGTEAFF
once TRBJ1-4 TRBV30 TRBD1 TGTGCCTGGGACAGGGGGGACGAAAAACTGTTTTTT CAWDRGDEKLFF
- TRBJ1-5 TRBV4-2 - TGTGCCAGCAGCCAAGGGGCAGGGGATCTTCAGCCCCAGCATTTT CASSQGAGDLQPQHF
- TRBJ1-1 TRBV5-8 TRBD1 TGTGCCAGCAGCCGGGACAGCCACCTGAACACTGAAGCTTTCTTT CASSRDSHLNTEAFF
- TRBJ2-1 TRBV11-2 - TGTGCCAGCAGCACAGACAGTCGTGAGCAGTTCTTC CASSTDSREQFF
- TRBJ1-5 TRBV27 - TGTGCCAGCAGTTTACAGGGAGACAATCAGCCCCAGCATTTT CASSLQGDNQPQHF
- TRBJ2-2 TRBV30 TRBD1 TGTGCCTGGAGTAGGGCAGGGGGCAATACCGGGGAGCTGTTTTTT CAWSRAGGNTGELFF
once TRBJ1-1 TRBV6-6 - TGTGCCGCTCTTCAGGGCAGGCACACTGAAGCTTTCTTT CAALQGRHTEAFF
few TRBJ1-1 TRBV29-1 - TGCAGCGTTGGAGAGGGAGGGAACACTGAAGCTTTCTTT CSVGEGGNTEAFF
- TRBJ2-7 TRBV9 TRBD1 TGTGCCAGCAGCGTAGACGGCAGGGGGCGATTGGACGACGAGCAGTACTTC CASSVDGRGRLDDEQYF
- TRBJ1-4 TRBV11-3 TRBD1 TGTGCCAGCAGCTCAGACCCGGGACAGGGAAGAGAAAAACTGTTTTTT CASSSDPGQGREKLFF
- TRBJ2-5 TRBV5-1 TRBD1 TGCGCCAGCAGAGGACAGGCGAGCCAAGAGACCCAGTACTTC CASRGQASQETQYF
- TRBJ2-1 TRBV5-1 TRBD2 TGCGCCAGCAGCGAGACTAGCGGGGGGGCCGTGTCCTACAATGAGCAGTTCTTC CASSETSGGAVSYNEQFF
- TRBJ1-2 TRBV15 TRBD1 TGTGCCACCAGCAGAGGAAAACGAGACAGGGAAGCGGATGGCTACACCTTC CATSRGKRDREADGYTF